The text below deals with one TCR beta chain. Clones were read by immunoSEQ multiplex PCR, and TCRdb kept only the in-frame ones, dropping some. This table has approximately 35,000 clones, under 85% appearing once. The data stem from a study of OX40 agonist ivuxolimab in advanced cancers. Germline values: CDR1 MDHEN, CDR2 SYDVKM. Trimming stripped 7 bases from V and 5 bases from J, with 15 bases between. The CDR3 runs 13 residues. Source: CD4+ or CD8+ T cells sorted from blood, taken in a trial of the OX40 agonist ivuxolimab. The gene calls are TRBV28 and TRBJ2-7; D is possibly TRBD1 or TRBD2 (5 bases each). This clonotype was sampled from an adult with an advanced solid tumor such as melanoma, head and neck, liver or kidney cancer. The CDR3 DNA sequence: TGTGCCAGCACTATCCGGGGCGCCCACGAGCAGTACTTC. Its protein is CASTIRGAHEQYF. The whole variable domain, filled in from reference TRBV28 and TRBJ2-7, reads DVKVTQSSRYLVKRTGEKVFLECVQDMDHENMFWYRQDPGLGLRLIYFSYDVKMKEKGDIPEGYSVSREKKERFSLILESASTNQTSMYLCASTIRGAHEQYFGPGTRLTVT.